This TCR beta chain was sequenced in a study of shared clonotypes between healthy human individuals. Findings of the study overall: Naive subsets tended to show greater estimated richness than memory subsets.

This CDR3 is built from 12 residues. V lost 4 bases, J lost 6 bases, and 11 bases lay in between. CDR1 and CDR2 from the germline V gene are SGHDT and YYEEEE. Points on this clone: The antigen is not known. The same CDR3 can be traced to other DNA sequences in this sample.

Positively selected for CCR7, the CD45RO-negative cells used as naive CD8 cells excluded terminally differentiated effector memory CD45RA+ cells. The repertoire was sequenced with immunoSEQ multiplex PCR; TCRdb's copy has only in-frame clones and lacks some. The data show about 2 million clones, with about 95% seen just once and 1% to 1.3% held by the top ten. V gene TRBV5-6 combines with J gene TRBJ2-7; D is possibly TRBD1 or TRBD2 (5 bases each). This sequence was found in a young man in good health. The sample was naive CD8+ T cells sorted from blood. The CDR3 region is CASSPGPGEQYF. The CDR3 bases are TGTGCCAGCAGCCCGGGGCCTGGCGAGCAGTACTTC.